The rows below give T cell receptor beta chains drawn from one sample of a study of control samples from healthy donors and cancer patients. Assay used: immunoSEQ multiplex PCR; TCRdb lists only in-frame clones, some missing. Counted here are about 150,000 clones, 88% occurring once; the ten biggest clones make up approximately 1.8%. The source material was blood. All receptors come from a man aged 18 to 29 in good health. Each CDR3 is given with its conserved first and last residue. A D gene is named only where the DNA matches it firmly. Not every row has a clone size; where given, it reads once, few, many or a size class.

>-|-|TRBV9|TRBJ1-3
CASSGNTGNTIYF
TGTGCCAGCAGCGGGAATACTGGAAACACCATATATTTT
>-|-|TRBV12-3/TRBV12-4|TRBJ2-2
CASRSSGAGELFF
TGTGCCAGCAGATCCTCAGGGGCCGGGGAGCTGTTTTTT
>TRBD2|-|TRBV7-8|TRBJ2-5
CASSPPLREGLETQYF
TGTGCCAGCAGCCCACCCCTGCGGGAGGGGTTGGAGACCCAGTACTTC
>-|-|TRBV29-1|TRBJ1-3
CSVQALSGNTIYF
TGCAGCGTTCAGGCGCTCTCTGGAAACACCATATATTTT
>-|-|TRBV3-1/TRBV3-2|TRBJ2-5
CASSQDQGSPETQYF
TGTGCCAGCAGCCAAGACCAAGGGAGCCCAGAGACCCAGTACTTC
>-|-|TRBV28|TRBJ1-5
CASRLGGGGNQPQHF
TGTGCCAGCAGGCTGGGGGGGGGCGGCAATCAGCCCCAGCATTTT
>-|-|TRBV5-6|TRBJ2-1
CASSAVGRGNEQFF
TGTGCCAGCAGCGCGGTCGGGAGAGGCAATGAGCAGTTCTTC
>-|-|TRBV6-5|TRBJ2-7
CASRSPGGGEQYF
TGTGCCAGCAGAAGCCCCGGAGGGGGCGAGCAGTACTTC
>-|many|TRBV12-3/TRBV12-4|TRBJ2-2
CASSTRRAGELFF
TGTGCCAGCAGTACCCGACGGGCCGGGGAGCTGTTTTTT
>TRBD2|-|TRBV10-1|TRBJ2-3
CASSESPGTSGGYTDTQYF
TGCGCCAGCAGTGAGTCGCCGGGGACTAGCGGGGGGTACACAGATACGCAGTATTTT
>-|-|TRBV6-2/TRBV6-3|TRBJ1-5
CASSYPRGGVGQPQHF
TGTGCCAGCAGTTATCCTAGAGGAGGAGTGGGACAGCCCCAGCATTTT
>-|-|TRBV13|TRBJ1-1
CACTGQMNTEAFF
TGTGCCTGCACAGGACAGATGAACACTGAAGCTTTCTTT
>-|-|TRBV5-6|TRBJ2-5
CASSLAGLGETQYF
TGTGCCAGCAGCTTAGCAGGGCTGGGGGAGACCCAGTACTTC
>-|-|TRBV2|TRBJ2-6
CASSEVGRTGANVLTF
TGTGCCAGCAGTGAAGTTGGGCGAACTGGGGCCAACGTCCTGACTTTC
>-|-|TRBV21-1|TRBJ1-2
CASRADWTNYGYTF
TGTGCCAGCAGGGCAGATTGGACTAACTATGGCTACACCTTC
>-|once|TRBV27|TRBJ1-1
CASRGAGRGTEAFF
TGTGCCAGCAGAGGAGCGGGACGGGGCACTGAAGCTTTCTTT
>-|once|TRBV5-1|TRBJ1-1
CASTWVQGRYTEAFF
TGCGCCAGCACGTGGGTTCAGGGACGCTACACTGAAGCTTTCTTT
>TRBD1|-|TRBV4-3|TRBJ1-2
CASSQDAGGGYGYTF
TGCGCCAGCAGCCAAGACGCAGGGGGCGGCTATGGCTACACCTTC
>-|-|TRBV6-6|TRBJ1-4
CASSSRPGTGGEKLFF
TGTGCCAGCAGCTCAAGACCCGGGACCGGGGGAGAAAAACTGTTTTTT
>TRBD1|-|TRBV11-1|TRBJ2-1
CASSFEAGGAYNEQFF
TGTGCCAGCAGCTTTGAAGCAGGGGGCGCTTACAATGAGCAGTTCTTC
>TRBD2|-|TRBV27|TRBJ2-4
CATGRGGAKNIQYF
TGTGCCACCGGGAGGGGGGGGGCCAAAAACATTCAGTACTTC
>TRBD1|-|TRBV5-4|TRBJ1-4
CASSGGQDTNEKLFF
TGTGCCAGCAGCGGTGGACAGGATACTAATGAAAAACTGTTTTTT
>-|-|TRBV3-1/TRBV3-2|TRBJ1-1
CASSVLTGSTEAFF
TGTGCCAGCAGCGTTTTGACAGGATCGACTGAAGCTTTCTTT
>-|-|TRBV7-2|TRBJ2-7
CASSTEMSYEQYF
TGTGCCAGCAGCACAGAGATGTCCTACGAGCAGTACTTC
>-|-|TRBV7-9|TRBJ2-7
CASSFRGGDRPHEQYF
TGTGCCAGCAGCTTCCGGGGGGGGGACAGGCCCCACGAGCAGTACTTC
>TRBD2|-|TRBV5-6|TRBJ2-5
CASSLGLPQETQYF
TGTGCCAGCAGCCTGGGACTACCTCAAGAGACCCAGTACTTC
>-|-|TRBV18|TRBJ2-2
CASSRGASVTGELFF
TGTGCCAGCTCCCGGGGCGCATCGGTCACCGGGGAGCTGTTTTTT
>-|-|TRBV6-1|TRBJ1-1
CASSEYGVGVREEAFF
TGTGCCAGCAGTGAATACGGGGTTGGGGTTCGAGAGGAAGCTTTCTTT
>TRBD1|once|TRBV6-2/TRBV6-3|TRBJ2-7
CASSYLRGEQYF
TGTGCCAGCAGTTATCTCAGGGGGGAGCAGTACTTC
>-|-|TRBV5-6|TRBJ2-3
CASSLGDITDTQYF
TGTGCCAGCAGCTTGGGGGACATCACAGATACGCAGTATTTT
>TRBD1|once|TRBV15|TRBJ2-2
CATSQDRGRNTGELFF
TGTGCCACCAGCCAGGACAGGGGGAGAAACACCGGGGAGCTGTTTTTT